The 31 T cell receptor beta chains below all came from one sample that was sequenced in a study of blood T cell repertoires in COVID-19. TCRdb keeps only in-frame clones here, not all; method: immunoSEQ multiplex PCR. This sample has approximately 100,000 clones, with about four fifths found just once. Sequencing was carried out using peripheral blood. The receptors shown here come from a woman older than 75 with active or convalescent COVID-19.

The rearrangement links TRBV12-3 or TRBV12-4 to TRBJ2-7; tentatively, D is TRBD2 (5 bases). V lost 6 bases to trimming and J lost 5 bases, with 14 bases between them. This CDR3 has 13 amino acids. CDR3 protein: CASSVLVTHEQYF. In DNA form, the CDR3 reads TGTGCCAGCAGCGTACTAGTTACCCACGAGCAGTACTTC.

The gene calls are TRBV7-6 and TRBJ2-3; the D gene is possibly TRBD2 (5 bases). The CDR3 runs 16 residues. V was clipped by 3 bases and J by 3 bases, with 16 bases between them. Germline V gives CDR1 SGHVS, CDR2 FNYEAQ. DNA of the CDR3: TGTGCCAGCAGCTTCTCCCACACTAGGGAGACAGATACGCAGTATTTT. Its protein product is CASSFSHTRETDTQYF.

DNA for the CDR3: TGTGCCAGCAGCGGACAGGGGTTCACTGAAGCTTTCTTT. As protein: CASSGQGFTEAFF. The V call is TRBV6-2 or TRBV6-3, the J call TRBJ1-1, with TRBD1 matching 9 bases. The trim removed 6 bases at V and 4 bases at J, leaving 3 bases unmatched. The length of the CDR3 is 13 residues. The germline V gene has CDR1 MNHEY and CDR2 SVGEGT.

The chain carries TRBV18 and TRBJ2-7, with 7 bases that match TRBD1. Germline V lookup: CDR1 KGHSH, CDR2 LQKENI. V lost 0 bases and J lost 5; bases outside the gene matches: 4. The CDR3 extends over 14 amino acids. CDR3 sequence (DNA): TGTGCCAGCTCACCACCGGGACAGCCTAACGAGCAGTACTTC. It codes for CASSPPGQPNEQYF.

The count of this clone is one. The rearrangement uses TRBV11-3 and TRBJ2-7, with 12 bases identical to TRBD2. Trimming at V came to 7 bases and at J to 2 bases, leaving 18 bases not matched to a gene. CDR3 length: 19 amino acids. Germline V CDR1 and CDR2: SGHNT, YENEEA. The CDR3 sequence: CASTPGTGWLAGGPYEQYF. The CDR3 nucleotides read TGTGCCAGCACCCCCGGCACAGGGTGGCTAGCGGGAGGGCCCTACGAGCAGTACTTC.

This clone was recorded only once. The genes are TRBV27 and TRBJ1-4, with TRBD1 matching over 10 bases. This CDR3 has 15 amino acids. Trimming at V came to 5 bases and at J to 8 bases, leaving 8 bases not matched to a gene. The germline CDR1 and CDR2 sequences are MNHEY and SMNVEV (reference sequence). The CDR3 region has the DNA TGTGCCAGCAGTATGGGACAGGGGAGGTGGGAAAAACTGTTTTTT. This gives the protein CASSMGQGRWEKLFF.

J is TRBJ1-5 and V is TRBV5-4; no definite D call. There are 14 residues in the CDR3. V shed 4 bases and J shed 2 bases, with 10 bases lying between them. From germline, CDR1 is SGHNT and CDR2 YYREEE (reference sequence). As DNA, the CDR3 is TGTGCCAGCAGCCCAAGTATAGGCAATCAGCCCCAGCATTTT. This translates into CASSPSIGNQPQHF.

The J gene is TRBJ1-4, the V gene TRBV5-5, with D possibly being TRBD1 (5 bases). V was shortened by 2 bases and J by 6 bases, with 11 bases between the two germline ends. CDR1 and CDR2 (germline): SGHKS, YYEKEE (reference sequence). The CDR3 runs 14 residues. For the CDR3, the DNA is TGTGCCAGCAGCTTCGACGGGGGGTATGAAAAACTGTTTTTT. Its protein product is CASSFDGGYEKLFF.

J is TRBJ2-4 and V is TRBV2; D is perhaps TRBD2 (6 bases). The CDR3 length is 13 residues. Deletions cut 3 bases from V and 10 bases from J, with 13 bases between. Germline CDR1 reads SNHLY; CDR2 reads FYNNEI. The CDR3 nucleotides read TGTGCCAGCAGTGAGATGGGGGGAGGAATTCAGTACTTC. It is translated as CASSEMGGGIQYF.

V and J are TRBV2 and TRBJ2-1, with 8 bases aligning to TRBD1. Germline V gives CDR1 SNHLY, CDR2 FYNNEI. This CDR3 comprises 17 residues. The trim removed 2 bases at V and 7 bases at J, leaving 13 bases unmatched. The CDR3 reads CASSELGQGGLRNEQFF. The DNA of the CDR3 is TGTGCCAGCAGTGAACTCGGACAGGGAGGTTTGAGGAATGAGCAGTTCTTC.

This clone occurred once. The rearrangement joins TRBV5-1 to TRBJ1-4, with a weak D call TRBD1 (6 bases). The CDR3 is 15 residues long. Trimming stripped 2 bases from V and 6 bases from J, with 14 bases between. Per germline, CDR1 SGHRS and CDR2 YFSETQ. CDR3 protein: CASSFYKGGDEKLFF. CDR3 DNA sequence: TGCGCCAGCAGCTTCTATAAAGGGGGGGATGAAAAACTGTTTTTT.

The chain combines TRBV19 with TRBJ1-1, with TRBD1 matching 9 bases. CDR3 size: 13 residues. With 1 base clipped from V and 11 bases from J, the junction kept 5 bases outside the gene matches. In germline, CDR1 is LNHDA, CDR2 SQIVND (reference sequence). The CDR3 protein is CASSIGRDREAFF. The CDR3 nucleotides read TGTGCCAGTAGTATAGGACGGGACAGGGAGGCTTTCTTT.

The rearrangement uses TRBV4-2 and TRBJ1-3; the D is unclear. V was shortened by 0 bases and J by 4 bases, with 10 bases between the two germline ends. This CDR3 contains 15 residues. Germline CDR1 and CDR2: LGHNA and YNFKEQ. This chain's CDR3 is CASSQDRETGNTIYF. For the CDR3, the DNA is TGTGCCAGCAGCCAAGATCGCGAGACAGGAAACACCATATATTTT.

This chain links TRBV10-3 with TRBJ1-2; no clear D gene. Trimming shortened V by 9 bases and J by 8 bases, and 13 bases separated the two germline ends. The CDR3 sequence is 11 residues long. Germline lookup yields CDR1 ENHRY and CDR2 SYGVKD. The CDR3 protein is CAILLGGGYTF. The CDR3, as DNA: TGTGCCATACTCCTAGGAGGGGGCTACACCTTC.

There are a few counts of this clone. The rearrangement joins TRBV3-1 (or the pseudogene TRBV3-2) to TRBJ2-3; 9 nucleotides align to TRBD2. The CDR3 length is 16 residues. Losses at the gene ends were 4 bases for V and 2 bases for J; bases not matched to a gene: 7. Germline CDR1 and CDR2: LGHDT and YNNKEL (reference sequence). The CDR3 nucleotides are TGTGCCAGCAGCCCCCTGGGCGGGGGGGCCACAGATACGCAGTATTTT. Protein: CASSPLGGGATDTQYF.

The chain is built from TRBV9 and TRBJ2-3; 10 nucleotides align to TRBD2. The CDR3 length is 15 residues. With V trimmed by 6 bases and J by 0 bases, 4 bases remained unmatched. CDR1 is SGDLS and CDR2 is YYNGEE in the germline V gene. The CDR3 here is CASTVLAGSTDTQYF. DNA of the CDR3: TGTGCCAGCACTGTACTAGCGGGGAGCACAGATACGCAGTATTTT.

This CDR3 reads CASSPRTGMGEKLFF. Here the CDR3 DNA reads TGTGCCAGCAGCCCACGGACAGGGATGGGTGAAAAACTGTTTTTT. The V and J genes are TRBV5-6 and TRBJ1-4; the match to TRBD1 covers 8 bases. The V gene's germline CDR1 is SGHDT and CDR2 YYEEEE. With 4 bases clipped from V and 7 bases from J, the junction kept 9 bases outside the gene matches. The CDR3 totals 15 residues.

This rearrangement joins TRBV2 to TRBJ1-3; unclear D gene. The length of the CDR3 is 12 residues. V gave up 5 bases and J gave up 1 base, with 3 bases separating them. Germline V gene data show CDR1 as SNHLY and CDR2 as FYNNEI. The DNA for the CDR3 is TGTGCCAGCAGTCCTTCTGGAAACACCATATATTTT. Residues: CASSPSGNTIYF.

The chain uses TRBV2 and TRBJ2-1, with TRBD2 matching 8 bases. The CDR3 has 15 amino acids. Germline V lookup: CDR1 SNHLY, CDR2 FYNNEI. With 4 bases clipped from V and 6 bases from J, the junction kept 8 bases outside the gene matches. CDR3 DNA: TGTGCCAGCAGTGGTACCCGGCTAGCGGGCAATGAGCAGTTCTTC. Its protein product is CASSGTRLAGNEQFF. The full variable domain, rest sourced from reference TRBV2 and TRBJ2-1, is EPEVTQTPSHQVTQMGQEVILRCVPISNHLYFYWYRQILGQKVEFLVSFYNNEISEKSEIFDDQFSVERPDGSNFTLKIRSTKLEDSAMYFCASSGTRLAGNEQFFGPGTRLTVL.

The rearrangement links TRBV28 to TRBJ2-6; 12 bases align to TRBD1. V dropped 5 bases and J dropped 1; count of bases not matched to a gene: 9. CDR3 length: 19 amino acids. Looked up from germline, CDR1 is MDHEN and CDR2 is SYDVKM. CDR3 DNA sequence: TGTGCCAGCAGTCCACCGCCGGGACAGGGGGCGTCTGGGGCCAACGTCCTGACTTTC. Translation gives CASSPPPGQGASGANVLTF. Supplemented by reference TRBV28 and TRBJ2-6, the full variable domain reads DVKVTQSSRYLVKRTGEKVFLECVQDMDHENMFWYRQDPGLGLRLIYFSYDVKMKEKGDIPEGYSVSREKKERFSLILESASTNQTSMYLCASSPPPGQGASGANVLTFGAGSRLTVL.

The chain links TRBV28 to TRBJ1-2; the D is unclear. Germline-derived CDR1 and CDR2 are MDHEN and SYDVKM. V lost 6 bases, J lost 6 bases, and 17 bases lay in between. The CDR3 loop spans 14 amino acids. The CDR3 DNA is TGTGCCAGCAGCCCTACCCGTCTGAGGAATGGCTACACCTTC. It encodes CASSPTRLRNGYTF.

This chain links TRBV7-2 with TRBJ2-7; TRBD1 agrees at 9 bases. The length of the CDR3 is 14 residues. Per the germline V gene, CDR1 is SGHTA and CDR2 is FQGNSA. J was trimmed by 2 bases and V by 4 bases; bases with no gene match: 3. The chain's CDR3 is CASSSRQGAYEQYF. The CDR3 nucleotides read TGTGCCAGCAGCTCGCGACAGGGGGCCTACGAGCAGTACTTC.

The rearrangement links TRBV19 to TRBJ1-2; 8 bases align to TRBD1. The CDR3 loop spans 16 amino acids. Germline V gene data show CDR1 as LNHDA and CDR2 as SQIVND (reference sequence). V gave up 4 bases and J gave up 1 base; unmatched junction bases: 8. Here the CDR3 reads CASSRGTGRDNYGYTF. The CDR3 DNA follows: TGTGCCAGTAGTAGGGGGACAGGTCGCGATAACTATGGCTACACCTTC.

The genes are TRBV2 and TRBJ2-5, with a tentative D call TRBD2 (6 bases). The CDR3 totals 13 residues. The V and J ends lost 6 bases and 5 bases respectively, with 13 bases between them. Germline CDR1 SNHLY, CDR2 FYNNEI. This CDR3 is CASRRGSGETQYF. As DNA, the CDR3 is TGTGCCAGCAGACGAGGGAGCGGGGAGACCCAGTACTTC.

Only a few counts were recorded for this clone. The V gene is TRBV5-1, the J gene TRBJ2-5; a weak D match, TRBD2 (6 bases). The CDR3 sequence is 16 residues long. V shed 2 bases and J shed 5 bases, with 19 bases lying between them. Per the germline V gene, CDR1 is SGHRS and CDR2 is YFSETQ. CDR3 nucleotides: TGCGCCAGCAGCTTTTCCGCCAGGGATGGGGGGGAGACCCAGTACTTC. Amino acids: CASSFSARDGGETQYF.

V is TRBV21-1 and J is TRBJ1-2; the table gives TRBD1 as D, unverified against the DNA. TRBV21-1 is given as a pseudogene. The length of the CDR3 is 15 residues. The CDR3 bases are TGTGCCAGCAGCAAACCCCAGACAATGAACTATGGCTACACCTTC. Its protein product is CASSKPQTMNYGYTF.

DNA for the CDR3: TGTGCCAGCAGCGTACGGGGGGGAATTGGGCTAGAGACCCAGTACTTC. It translates to CASSVRGGIGLETQYF. This chain links TRBV9 with TRBJ2-5, with 8 bases identical to TRBD2. Germline lookup yields CDR1 SGDLS and CDR2 YYNGEE. This CDR3 has 16 amino acids. The V segment lost 1 base and the J segment 4 bases; nucleotides outside the gene matches: 9.

This clone has only a few counts. This chain joins TRBV9 and TRBJ2-5, with 8 bases that match TRBD2. The CDR3 runs 16 residues. V dropped 0 bases and J dropped 4; count of bases not matched to a gene: 8. Looked up from germline, CDR1 is SGDLS and CDR2 is YYNGEE. DNA for the CDR3: TGTGCCAGCAGCGTAGCTAGCGGGCGGCGCCTAGAGACCCAGTACTTC. Translated, it gives CASSVASGRRLETQYF.

This clone has more than one count but fewer than ten. The rearrangement links TRBV4-2 to TRBJ2-1; no firm D call. V was shortened by 0 bases and J by 4 bases, with 10 bases between the two germline ends. CDR1 LGHNA and CDR2 YNFKEQ come from the germline V gene. The CDR3 consists of 15 residues. CDR3 loop: CASSQDRVGYNEQFF. The DNA for the CDR3 is TGTGCCAGCAGCCAAGATCGGGTGGGTTACAATGAGCAGTTCTTC.

This rearrangement joins TRBV11-2 to TRBJ2-5; D might be TRBD2 (6 bases). V was pared by 3 bases and J by 2 bases, with 16 bases between. Germline assignment: CDR1 SGHAT and CDR2 FQNNGV. There are 16 residues in the CDR3. CDR3 amino acids: CASSFRDSIRQETQYF. The DNA for the CDR3 is TGTGCCAGCAGCTTCCGGGACTCAATTAGACAAGAGACCCAGTACTTC.

This chain links TRBV28 with TRBJ2-5, with 7 bases that match TRBD1. The CDR3 consists of 13 residues. Germline V CDR1 and CDR2: MDHEN, SYDVKM. The ends lost 2 bases at V and 5 bases at J; junction bases unmatched: 2. The CDR3 region has the DNA TGTGCCAGCAGTTTAGTAGGGGGCGAGACCCAGTACTTC. Translating it yields CASSLVGGETQYF.